One and the same sample provided the 10 T cell receptor beta chains below, sequenced in a study of blood T cell repertoires in COVID-19. Profiling relied on immunoSEQ multiplex PCR, and the TCRdb table lists in-frame clones only, not all of them. The table records about 51,000 clones, around 84% of them present only once. The sample comprised peripheral blood. The origin of the receptors is an elderly man with active COVID-19.

This chain uses TRBV7-2 with TRBJ1-5; 7 bases fit TRBD1. The CDR3 sequence is 15 residues long. Germline V gene lookup returns CDR1 SGHTA and CDR2 FQGNSA. V shed 2 bases, J shed 4 bases, and the junction held 5 bases outside the gene matches. CDR3 in amino acids: CASSLRDRVNQPQHF. The CDR3 nucleotides are TGTGCCAGCAGCTTACGAGACAGGGTGAATCAGCCCCAGCATTTT.

The chain combines TRBV7-2 with TRBJ2-7, with 9 positions matching TRBD1. CDR1 and CDR2 from the germline V gene are SGHTA and FQGNSA. This CDR3 is 14 amino acids long. Trimming took 4 bases from V and 7 from J; bases not matched to a gene: 8. This chain's CDR3 is CASSSTGTGLEQYF. The DNA of the CDR3 is TGTGCCAGCAGCTCCACCGGGACAGGGTTAGAGCAGTACTTC.

The rearrangement links TRBV25-1 to TRBJ2-2, with 11 bases matching TRBD2. With V trimmed by 5 bases and J by 6 bases, 5 bases remained unmatched. CDR3 length: 15 residues. The germline CDR1 and CDR2 sequences are MGHDK and SYGVNS. CDR3 DNA: TGTGCCAGCAGTAAACTAGCGGGAGTGGCCGGGGAGCTGTTTTTT. It is translated as CASSKLAGVAGELFF. Using reference TRBV25-1 and TRBJ2-2 for the parts outside the CDR3, the full variable domain is EADIYQTPRYLVIGTGKKITLECSQTMGHDKMYWYQQDPGMELHLIHYSYGVNSTEKGDLSSESTVSRIRTEHFPLTLESARPSHTSQYLCASSKLAGVAGELFFGEGSRLTVL.

J is TRBJ1-5 and V is TRBV19; 9 nucleotides agree with TRBD1. This CDR3 is built from 14 residues. Germline values: CDR1 LNHDA, CDR2 SQIVND (reference sequence). The ends lost 5 bases at V and 8 bases at J; junction bases unmatched: 7. As DNA, the CDR3 is TGTGCCAGTAGTGCCCGGACAGGGGATGAGCCCCAGCATTTT. It is translated as CASSARTGDEPQHF.

This CDR3 reads CASSYSGQTNSPLHF. As DNA, the CDR3 is TGTGCCAGCAGTTATTCGGGACAGACCAATTCACCCCTCCACTTT. J is TRBJ1-6 and V is TRBV6-5; 7 nucleotides agree with TRBD1. J was trimmed by 7 bases and V by 3 bases; bases with no gene match: 6. The V gene's germline CDR1 is MNHEY and CDR2 SVGAGI. This CDR3 has 15 residues.

This clone has only one observation. The chain uses TRBV30 and TRBJ2-1, with 9 positions matching TRBD2. J gave up 0 bases and V 5 bases, and 8 bases lay outside the gene matches. The length of the CDR3 is 16 residues. From germline, CDR1 is GTSNPN and CDR2 SVGIG (reference sequence). The DNA of the CDR3 is TGTGCCTGGGGAAAGAGCGGGAGGACCTCCTACAATGAGCAGTTCTTC. Translated, it gives CAWGKSGRTSYNEQFF.

The rearrangement uses TRBV12-5 and TRBJ2-7, with TRBD2 as a possible D gene (5 bases). V gave up 6 bases and J gave up 2 bases, with 14 bases separating them. The CDR3 is made up of 14 amino acids. In germline, CDR1 is LGHNT, CDR2 FRNRAP. DNA of the CDR3: TGTGCTAGTGGCACTAGTCTTTCGGCCTACGAGCAGTACTTC. Protein product: CASGTSLSAYEQYF. The complete variable domain, with remaining parts taken from reference TRBV12-5 and TRBJ2-7, reads DARVTQTPRHKVTEMGQEVTMRCQPILGHNTVFWYRQTMMQGLELLAYFRNRAPLDDSGMPKDRFSAEMPDATLATLKIQPSEPRDSAVYFCASGTSLSAYEQYFGPGTRLTVT.

The rearrangement links TRBV18 to TRBJ2-7; D is perhaps TRBD2 (6 bases). Germline loops: CDR1 KGHSH, CDR2 LQKENI. Trimming took 5 bases from V and 2 from J, leaving 19 bases between them. This CDR3 comprises 16 residues. The CDR3 region is CASSSSGGAFPYEQYF. The CDR3 DNA sequence: TGTGCCAGCTCATCGTCCGGAGGGGCTTTCCCCTACGAGCAGTACTTC. Full variable domain (missing parts from reference TRBV18 and TRBJ2-7): NAGVMQNPRHLVRRRGQEARLRCSPMKGHSHVYWYRQLPEEGLKFMVYLQKENIIDESGMPKERFSAEFPKEGPSILRIQQVVRGDSAAYFCASSSSGGAFPYEQYFGPGTRLTVT.

This clone has just one count. The chain links TRBV27 to TRBJ2-1; the D gene is possibly TRBD2 (5 bases). This CDR3 is 15 amino acids long. CDR1 MNHEY and CDR2 SMNVEV come from the germline V gene (reference sequence). V was trimmed by 5 bases and J by 4 bases, leaving 15 bases between them. The CDR3 region has the DNA TGTGCCAGCAGTCCCACGGGGTTCCCATACAATGAGCAGTTCTTC. Its protein is CASSPTGFPYNEQFF.

This clone was seen a handful of times. This chain uses TRBV2 with TRBJ2-4; TRBD1 aligns across 8 bases. The length of the CDR3 is 15 residues. The V and J ends lost 3 bases and 1 base, in that order; junction bases with no gene match: 2. Germline CDR1 SNHLY, CDR2 FYNNEI. The CDR3 DNA is TGTGCCAGCAGTGACAGGGGGCCGGCCAAAAACATTCAGTACTTC. Its translation is CASSDRGPAKNIQYF.